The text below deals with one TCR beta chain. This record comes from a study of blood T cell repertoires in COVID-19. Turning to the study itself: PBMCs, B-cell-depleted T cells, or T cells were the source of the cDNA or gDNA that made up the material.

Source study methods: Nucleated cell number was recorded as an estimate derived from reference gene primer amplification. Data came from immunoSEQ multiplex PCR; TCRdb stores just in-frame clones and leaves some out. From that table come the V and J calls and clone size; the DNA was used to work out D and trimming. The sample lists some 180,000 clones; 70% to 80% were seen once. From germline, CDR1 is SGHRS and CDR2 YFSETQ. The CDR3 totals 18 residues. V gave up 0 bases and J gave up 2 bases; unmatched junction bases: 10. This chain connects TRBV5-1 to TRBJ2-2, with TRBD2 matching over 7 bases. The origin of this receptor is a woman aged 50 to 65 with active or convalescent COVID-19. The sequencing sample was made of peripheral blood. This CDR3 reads CASSLAEQAAGNTGELFF. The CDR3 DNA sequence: TGCGCCAGCAGCTTGGCGGAACAAGCAGCGGGAAACACCGGGGAGCTGTTTTTT.